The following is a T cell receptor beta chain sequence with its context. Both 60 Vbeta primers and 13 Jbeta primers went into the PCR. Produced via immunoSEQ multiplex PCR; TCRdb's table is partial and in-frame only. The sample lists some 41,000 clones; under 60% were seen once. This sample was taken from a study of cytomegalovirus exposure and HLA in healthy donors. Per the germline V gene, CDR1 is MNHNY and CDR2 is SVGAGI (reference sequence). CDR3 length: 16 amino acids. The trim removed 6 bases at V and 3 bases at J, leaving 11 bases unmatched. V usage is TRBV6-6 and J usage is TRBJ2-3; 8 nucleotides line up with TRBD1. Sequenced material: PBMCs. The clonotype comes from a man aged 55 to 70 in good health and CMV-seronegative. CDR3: CASSPGQGRWTDTQYF. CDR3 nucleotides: TGTGCCAGCAGCCCAGGACAGGGCCGTTGGACAGATACGCAGTATTTT.